Reported below is one TCR beta chain. This specimen belongs to a study of blood T cell repertoires in COVID-19. Profiling relied on immunoSEQ multiplex PCR, and the TCRdb table lists in-frame clones only, not all of them. Among 45,000 to 60,000 clones listed, more than 65% were seen once. The CDR3 runs to 16 residues. V lost 0 bases and J 3 bases, leaving 12 bases between the germline ends. Germline V lookup: CDR1 SGHRS, CDR2 YFSETQ. Sequences were obtained from peripheral blood. The chain has TRBV5-1 and TRBJ2-2, with D hard to call. The receptor was isolated from an older man with COVID-19, enrolled during active disease. The CDR3 nucleotides are TGCGCCAGCAGCTTGGGACCGGTAGCAGACACCGGGGAGCTGTTTTTT. Its protein is CASSLGPVADTGELFF.